A single sample gave rise to the 26 T cell receptor beta chains below, sequenced in a study of cytomegalovirus exposure and HLA in healthy donors. The PCR ran on 60 Vbeta and 13 Jbeta primers. Sequencing used immunoSEQ multiplex PCR; TCRdb keeps in-frame clones, though not all of them. In the table there are 200,000 to 250,000 clones, roughly 89% of which are singletons. The sequenced sample consisted of PBMCs. The origin of the receptors is a woman aged 18-29 years in good health and CMV-seronegative.

This sequence joins TRBV6-4 and TRBJ2-2; D not resolved. Germline CDR1 reads MRHNA; CDR2 reads SNTAGT. The CDR3 is made up of 14 amino acids. V dropped 4 bases and J dropped 2 bases, with 8 bases sitting between them. CDR3 region: CASSAGVNTGELFF. In DNA, the CDR3 is TGTGCCAGCAGTGCTGGAGTAAACACCGGGGAGCTGTTTTTT.

V gene TRBV7-9 combines with J gene TRBJ2-5; 9 nucleotides line up with TRBD1. The V gene end was trimmed by 3 bases and the J gene end by 1 base; junction bases not matched to a gene: 0. CDR3 length: 14 amino acids. Germline loops: CDR1 SEHNR, CDR2 FQNEAQ (reference sequence). In DNA, the CDR3 is TGTGCCAGCAGCTTGGGACAGGGCCAAGAGACCCAGTACTTC. Protein: CASSLGQGQETQYF.

This clone showed up just once. The rearrangement links TRBV7-6 to TRBJ2-1, with 8 bases fitting TRBD1. Germline CDR1 SGHVS, CDR2 FNYEAQ. The CDR3 is 17 amino acids. Losses at the gene ends were 1 base for V and 7 bases for J; bases not matched to a gene: 12. CDR3: CASSLVLGGQGRNEQFF. The CDR3 DNA sequence: TGTGCCAGCAGCTTAGTTTTGGGCGGACAGGGTAGGAATGAGCAGTTCTTC.

This rearrangement joins TRBV7-7 to TRBJ1-1; 7 nucleotides align to TRBD1. CDR1 is SSHAT, CDR2 FNYEAQ, per germline (reference sequence). The CDR3 spans 13 residues. J was trimmed by 1 base and V by 5 bases; bases with no gene match: 1. In DNA form, the CDR3 reads TGTGCCAGCAGCAGGACAGGGAACACTGAAGCTTTCTTT. It is translated as CASSRTGNTEAFF.

The chain is built from TRBV20-1 and TRBJ2-5; D uncertain. The assigned J gene may be wrong: the sequence end matches TRBJ2-7 better. The CDR3 covers 10 residues. The germline V gene has CDR1 DFQATT and CDR2 SNEGSKA (reference sequence). Written as DNA, the CDR3 is TGCAGTTCCACTAAATACGAGCAGTACTTC. As protein: CSSTKYEQYF.

The CDR3 reads CASSAGQRYGYTF. The CDR3 DNA reads TGTGCCAGCAGTGCGGGACAACGCTATGGCTACACCTTC. The chain employs TRBV6-1 and TRBJ1-2; a possible D gene is TRBD1 (6 bases). There are 13 residues in the CDR3. The V gene's germline CDR1 is MNHNS and CDR2 SASEGT. Trimming removed 4 bases at V and 4 bases at J, with 10 bases between.

The rearrangement joins TRBV2 to TRBJ1-4, with a possible D match to TRBD1 (6 bases). The germline V gene has CDR1 SNHLY and CDR2 FYNNEI. Trimming cost V 6 bases and J 6 bases, with 8 bases left between them. The CDR3 loop spans 12 amino acids. The CDR3 region has the DNA TGTGCCAGCAGAGCAGGGGATGAAAAACTGTTTTTT. This codes for CASRAGDEKLFF.

CDR3 coding DNA: TGTGCCAGCTCACGGGGGACAGAGAGCTACGAGCAGTACTTC. This sequence encodes CASSRGTESYEQYF. The chain couples TRBV18 to TRBJ2-7, with TRBD1 matching 7 bases. The CDR3 consists of 14 residues. Germline V gives CDR1 KGHSH, CDR2 LQKENI. The V segment lost 4 bases and the J segment 3 bases; nucleotides outside the gene matches: 6.

CDR3: CASSDEYTEAFF. CDR3 coding DNA: TGCGCCAGCAGTGATGAGTACACTGAAGCTTTCTTT. The chain employs TRBV10-1 and TRBJ1-1; D is undetermined. The V and J ends lost 3 bases and 3 bases respectively, with 5 bases between them. CDR1 and CDR2 (germline): WNHNN, SYGVQD (reference sequence). This CDR3 region has 12 residues.

This clone was counted once. This rearrangement joins TRBV7-6 to TRBJ2-5; the D gene is possibly TRBD1 (5 bases). CDR1 and CDR2 (germline): SGHVS, FNYEAQ. Trimming removed 1 base at V and 4 bases at J, with 10 bases between. CDR3 length: 14 amino acids. The CDR3 loop is CASSLGSRVETQYF. DNA of the CDR3: TGTGCCAGCAGCTTAGGGTCCAGGGTAGAGACCCAGTACTTC.

The J gene is TRBJ2-3, the V gene TRBV7-2; 8 bases match TRBD2. Per the germline V gene, CDR1 is SGHTA and CDR2 is FQGNSA. The CDR3 has 15 residues. With V trimmed by 5 bases and J by 3 bases, 7 bases remained unmatched. The CDR3 spells CASSPWRGETDTQYF. CDR3 DNA: TGTGCCAGCAGCCCTTGGCGGGGGGAGACAGATACGCAGTATTTT.

This chain joins TRBV6-6 and TRBJ2-7; TRBD2 matches 7 bases. Germline trimming cut 6 bases from V and 7 bases from J; bases unmatched to any gene: 18. Per the germline V gene, CDR1 is MNHNY and CDR2 is SVGAGI (reference sequence). This CDR3 is 16 amino acids long. The CDR3 loop is CASRHPGASGLGEQYF. DNA for the CDR3: TGTGCCAGCAGACACCCCGGGGCTAGCGGACTGGGGGAGCAGTACTTC.

The CDR3 sequence is CASSLSSGRSPGNEQFF. The CDR3 bases are TGTGCCAGCAGCTTATCTAGCGGGAGGTCCCCCGGCAATGAGCAGTTCTTC. V and J are TRBV5-8 and TRBJ2-1; TRBD2 matches 11 bases. Trimming cost V 2 bases and J 6 bases; bases outside gene matches: 10. The CDR3 loop spans 17 amino acids. Germline V CDR1 and CDR2: SGHTS, YDEGEE.

The gene calls are TRBV7-2 and TRBJ1-2, with a weak D call TRBD1 (5 bases). CDR1 and CDR2 from the germline V gene are SGHTA and FQGNSA. V lost 2 bases and J 4 bases, leaving 8 bases between the germline ends. This CDR3 contains 13 residues. The CDR3 sequence is CASSLNRIYGYTF. CDR3 bases: TGTGCCAGCAGCTTAAACAGGATCTATGGCTACACCTTC.

The chain is built from TRBV30 and TRBJ1-1, with 7 bases fitting TRBD1. The germline V gene has CDR1 GTSNPN and CDR2 SVGIG (reference sequence). J lost 5 bases, V lost 8 bases, and 17 bases had no gene match. The CDR3 length is 15 residues. CDR3 DNA sequence: TGTGCCAGAATCTGGGCGAGGGGGCCGAAAACTGAAGCTTTCTTT. Translation: CARIWARGPKTEAFF.

This clone was picked up a small number of times. This chain connects TRBV30 to TRBJ2-2; 10 nucleotides agree with TRBD2. Per germline, CDR1 GTSNPN and CDR2 SVGIG (reference sequence). This CDR3 has 15 residues. After removal of 6 bases from V and 2 bases from J, the junction contained 6 bases not matched to a gene. The DNA of the CDR3 is TGTGCCTGTACCGGGACTAGCGATAACACCGGGGAGCTGTTTTTT. Its translation is CACTGTSDNTGELFF.

The J gene is TRBJ2-1, the V gene TRBV27; tentative D call: TRBD2 (6 bases). The V end was cut by 6 bases, the J end by 0 bases, with 15 bases between. This CDR3 comprises 16 residues. The germline CDR1 and CDR2 sequences are MNHEY and SMNVEV (reference sequence). DNA of the CDR3: TGTGCCAGCAGGGGGGACTCGACAAGCTCCTACAATGAGCAGTTCTTC. Translation gives CASRGDSTSSYNEQFF.

This rearrangement joins TRBV27 to TRBJ1-5, with D possibly being TRBD1 (5 bases). Trimming left V 5 bases short and J 4 bases short, with 15 bases between. CDR1 MNHEY and CDR2 SMNVEV come from the germline V gene (reference sequence). The CDR3 is 15 amino acids. In nucleotides, the CDR3 is TGTGCCAGCAGTCCGGAGGGGATTCGAAATCAGCCCCAGCATTTT. Translating gives CASSPEGIRNQPQHF.

The chain links TRBV4-3 to TRBJ1-5, with a weak D call TRBD1 (5 bases). The CDR3 is 17 amino acids. V lost 0 bases and J 3 bases, leaving 15 bases between the germline ends. Germline lookup yields CDR1 LGHNA and CDR2 YSLEER. The CDR3 nucleotides are TGCGCCAGCAGCCAAGAAACGGGGGGTTTAGTCAATCAGCCCCAGCATTTT. Amino acid sequence: CASSQETGGLVNQPQHF.

The V gene is TRBV2, the J gene TRBJ2-5, with a tentative D call TRBD2 (7 bases). The V gene's germline CDR1 is SNHLY and CDR2 FYNNEI. The V and J ends lost 8 bases and 4 bases respectively, with 20 bases between them. The CDR3 sequence is 15 residues long. The CDR3 region has the DNA TGTGCCAGCTCCCGAAGTGGGGGGGCCTTAGAGACCCAGTACTTC. Protein product: CASSRSGGALETQYF.

The V gene is TRBV4-2, the J gene TRBJ2-7; TRBD1 might be the D (6 bases). Per germline, CDR1 LGHNA and CDR2 YNFKEQ. The V and J ends lost 0 bases and 3 bases respectively, with 12 bases between them. CDR3 length equals 15 residues. The CDR3 nucleotides read TGTGCCAGCAGCCAAGAAGTACCCAGGGGCTACGAGCAGTACTTC. Protein sequence: CASSQEVPRGYEQYF.

V is TRBV5-1 and J is TRBJ1-1, with D possibly matching TRBD1 (6 bases). This CDR3 has 14 amino acids. V was shortened by 5 bases and J by 2 bases, with 13 bases between the two germline ends. CDR1 SGHRS and CDR2 YFSETQ come from the germline V gene. CDR3 coding DNA: TGCGCCAGCAGGGTGGGGGGGGGCAACACTGAAGCTTTCTTT. This codes for CASRVGGGNTEAFF.

The chain uses TRBV2 and TRBJ1-4; D possibly corresponds to TRBD1 (6 bases). The CDR3 covers 16 residues. CDR1 SNHLY and CDR2 FYNNEI come from the germline V gene. Trimming cost V 6 bases and J 0 bases, with 14 bases left between them. The CDR3 sequence is CASSTWDTTTNEKLFF. The CDR3 region has the DNA TGTGCCAGCAGCACCTGGGACACCACAACTAATGAAAAACTGTTTTTT.

This sequence joins TRBV5-1 and TRBJ2-5, with TRBD2 as a possible D gene (5 bases). The CDR3 loop spans 13 amino acids. Germline values: CDR1 SGHRS, CDR2 YFSETQ. V dropped 2 bases and J dropped 3 bases, with 8 bases sitting between them. The CDR3 region has the DNA TGCGCCAGCAGCTTCAGCGGAGAAGAGACCCAGTACTTC. This sequence encodes CASSFSGEETQYF.

V and J are TRBV7-8 and TRBJ2-5, with D possibly being TRBD1 (6 bases). This CDR3 comprises 15 residues. The ends were cut back, 2 bases at V and 2 bases at J, with 12 bases in the middle. Per germline, CDR1 SGHVS and CDR2 FQNEAQ. CDR3 region: CASSLSGALQETQYF. The DNA for the CDR3 is TGTGCCAGCAGCTTATCAGGGGCCCTACAAGAGACCCAGTACTTC. The full variable domain, in which reference TRBV7-8 and TRBJ2-5 provide the parts outside the CDR3, is GAGVSQSPRYKVAKRGQDVALRCDPISGHVSLFWYQQALGQGPEFLTYFQNEAQLDKSGLPSDRFFAERPEGSVSTLKIQRTQQEDSAVYLCASSLSGALQETQYFGPGTRLLVL.

The chain joins TRBV19 to TRBJ1-5, with 7 nucleotides matching TRBD1. CDR1 and CDR2 (germline): LNHDA, SQIVND (reference sequence). CDR3 size: 17 residues. With 4 bases clipped from V and 0 bases from J, the junction kept 9 bases outside the gene matches. For the CDR3, the DNA is TGTGCCAGTAGTACTCTCGCAGGGGGGCCTAGCAATCAGCCCCAGCATTTT. Translation gives CASSTLAGGPSNQPQHF.